Following are 9 T cell receptor beta chains from one sample sequenced in a study of CD8+ T cells in alopecia areata. Sequencing relied on a cDNA template that was reverse transcribed from extracted RNA. This table comes from immunoSEQ multiplex PCR, and its TCRdb copy is limited to in-frame clones, with some not included. This sample comprises almost 9,000 clones, none seen once only. A sort of pooled cutaneous lymph node cells used CD4, CD8alpha, NKG2D, NKG2ACE and other stains. The sample comprised CD8+ T cells sorted from a lymph node. The receptor source for this set is a C3H/HeJ mouse with alopecia areata. The strain is characterized by the MHC haplotype H2-k.

There are many counts of this clone. The gene symbols are mouse symbols. The read comes to an end 4 residues before the CDR3 does, leaving the germline J gene to fill in the end. V and J are TRBV31 and TRBJ1-2; a weak D match, TRBD1 (6 bases). CDR1 is GKSSPN, CDR2 SITVG, per germline. The CDR3 covers 13 residues. CDR3 sequence: CAWSRGAGSDYTF. The covered CDR3 bases are TGTGCCTGGAGTCGGGGGGCGGGGTCC.

By sample fraction, this clone is medium-sized. The gene names given are mouse names. The CDR3 end falls 4 residues outside the read, so it is completed with the germline J gene. The rearrangement joins TRBV1 to TRBJ2-5; maybe TRBD1 (6 bases). The V end was cut by 0 bases, the J end by 3 bases, with 10 bases between. The germline V gene has CDR1 NSQYPW and CDR2 LRSPGD (reference sequence). The CDR3 is 15 amino acids. CDR3 DNA (partial): TGCACCTGCAGTGCAGATTCGGGACAACAAGAC. Translated, it gives CTCSADSGQQD. The complete CDR3 reads CTCSADSGQQDTQYF.

This clone has ten or more counts. The gene names here belong to mouse. The read gets to within 4 residues of the CDR3 end, and the germline J gene fills in the rest. The chain employs TRBV19 and TRBJ2-7, with 10 positions matching TRBD2. The junction had 3 bases not matched to a gene; V was cut back by 4 bases and J by 2 bases. The CDR3 extends over 14 amino acids. Germline assignment: CDR1 FNHDT and CDR2 SITEND (reference sequence). Incomplete CDR3 DNA: TGTGCCAGCAGTCCACTGGGGGGGACCTAT. Translation: CASSPLGGTY. The whole CDR3 sequence is CASSPLGGTYEQYF.

This clone is classed as medium-sized. Germline and genes: mouse. The read ends 4 residues early relative to the CDR3; the germline J gene fills the gap. The chain carries TRBV17 and TRBJ2-7; 7 bases agree with TRBD1. CDR1 MNHDT and CDR2 YYDKIL come from the germline V gene. The J segment lost 3 bases and the V segment lost 1 base, leaving 0 bases of the junction unmatched. The CDR3 runs 13 residues. CDR3 residues: CASSRGDSYEQYF. The covered CDR3 bases are TGTGCTAGCAGTAGAGGGGACAGCTAT.

This clone came up many times. The listed genes are named as in mouse. The sequence runs out 4 residues before the end of the CDR3; the remainder is reconstructed from the germline J gene. The chain uses TRBV19 and TRBJ2-5, with 7 bases lining up with TRBD1. V gave up 0 bases and J gave up 0 bases; unmatched junction bases: 4. CDR1 and CDR2 (germline): FNHDT, SITEND (reference sequence). This CDR3 has 16 amino acids. CDR3 loop: CASSIGGQVNQDTQYF. The CDR3 bases that were read are TGTGCCAGCAGTATAGGCGGACAGGTTAACCAAGAC.

This clone has just a few counts. The gene symbols are mouse symbols. The CDR3 end falls 4 residues outside the read, so it is completed with the germline J gene. The chain has TRBV4 and TRBJ1-1; 7 bases fit TRBD1. J lost 4 bases, V lost 5 bases, and 4 bases had no gene match. The CDR3 loop spans 13 amino acids. Germline loops: CDR1 LGHDT, CDR2 YNNKQL (reference sequence). The sequenced CDR3 bases are TGTGCCAGCAGCGCGGGACAGATCACA. Translating gives CASSAGQIT. The full-length CDR3 reads as CASSAGQITEVFF.

By its share, this clone is medium-sized. Any gene name here is a mouse gene name. CDR3 DNA, as far as it was read: TGTGCCAGCAGTGCAGGGGGCTATGCT. This translates into CASSAGGYA. The whole CDR3 reads CASSAGGYAEQFF. V and J are TRBV13-3 and TRBJ2-1; 7 nucleotides agree with TRBD1. The read comes to an end 4 residues before the CDR3 does, leaving the germline J gene to fill in the end. Germline trimming cut 3 bases from V and 3 bases from J; bases unmatched to any gene: 0. The germline V gene encodes CDR1 NNHDY and CDR2 SYVADS. This CDR3 is 13 amino acids long.

There are many counts of this clone. Gene names are the mouse ones. Read coverage stops 4 residues before the CDR3 terminus; the germline J gene supplies the remainder. V and J are TRBV19 and TRBJ2-5; weak D call: TRBD1 (6 bases). The V gene's germline CDR1 is FNHDT and CDR2 SITEND (reference sequence). The CDR3 runs to 13 residues. With 5 bases removed from V and 0 bases from J, the gap between germline ends came to 7 bases. The CDR3 sequence: CASRGHNQDTQYF. The CDR3 DNA, read in part, is TGTGCCAGCAGGGGACATAACCAAGAC. Full variable domain (missing parts from reference TRBV19 and TRBJ2-5): GGIITQTPKFLIGQEGQKLTLKCQQNFNHDTMYWYRQDSGKGLRLIYYSITENDLQKGDLSEGYDASREKKSSFSLTVTSAQKNEMAVFLCASRGHNQDTQYFGPGTRLLVL.

This clone was seen many times. Mouse names are used for the genes. The CDR3 extends 4 residues past the end of the read, so its final part is completed from the germline J gene. This rearrangement joins TRBV13-2 to TRBJ2-1, with 7 bases lining up with TRBD2. The CDR3 has 15 amino acids. Per germline, CDR1 NNHNN and CDR2 SYGAGS (reference sequence). The CDR3 sequence is CASGDGGGMGAEQFF. The DNA read from the CDR3 is TGTGCCAGCGGTGACGGGGGGGGGATGGGAGCT.